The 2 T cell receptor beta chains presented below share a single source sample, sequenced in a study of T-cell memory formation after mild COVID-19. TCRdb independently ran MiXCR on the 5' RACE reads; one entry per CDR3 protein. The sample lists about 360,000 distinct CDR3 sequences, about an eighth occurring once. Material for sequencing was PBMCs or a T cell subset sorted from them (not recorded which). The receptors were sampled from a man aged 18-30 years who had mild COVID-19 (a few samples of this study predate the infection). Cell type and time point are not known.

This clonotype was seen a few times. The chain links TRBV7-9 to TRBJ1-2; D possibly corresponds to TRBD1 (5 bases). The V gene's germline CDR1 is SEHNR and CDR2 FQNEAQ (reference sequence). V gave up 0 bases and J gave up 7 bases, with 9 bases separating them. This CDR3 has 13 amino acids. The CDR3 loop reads CASSLAQGPGYTF. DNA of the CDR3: TGTGCCAGCAGCTTAGCCCAGGGCCCTGGCTACACCTTC. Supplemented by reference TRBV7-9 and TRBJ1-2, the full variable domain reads DTGVSQNPRHKITKRGQNVTFRCDPISEHNRLYWYRQTLGQGPEFLTYFQNEAQLEKSRLLSDRFSAERPKGSFSTLEIQRTEQGDSAMYLCASSLAQGPGYTFGSGTRLTVV.

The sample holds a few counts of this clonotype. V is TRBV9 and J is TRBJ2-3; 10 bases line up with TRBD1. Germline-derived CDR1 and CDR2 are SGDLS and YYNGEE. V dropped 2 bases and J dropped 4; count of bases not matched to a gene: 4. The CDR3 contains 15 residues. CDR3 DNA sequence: TGTGCCAGCAGCGTCCGGGACAGGGGACCAGATACGCAGTATTTT. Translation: CASSVRDRGPDTQYF.